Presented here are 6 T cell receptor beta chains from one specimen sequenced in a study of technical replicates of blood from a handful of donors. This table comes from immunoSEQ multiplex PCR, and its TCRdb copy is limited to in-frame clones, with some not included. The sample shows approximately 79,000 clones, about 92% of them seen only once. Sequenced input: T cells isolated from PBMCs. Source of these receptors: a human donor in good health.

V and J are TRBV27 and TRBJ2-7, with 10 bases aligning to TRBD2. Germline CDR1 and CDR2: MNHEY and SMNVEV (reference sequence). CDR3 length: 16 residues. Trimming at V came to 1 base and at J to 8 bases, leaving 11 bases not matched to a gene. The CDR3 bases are TGTGCCAGCAGTTTATATCCTAGCGGGAGCGTCGGCCAGCAGTACTTC. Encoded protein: CASSLYPSGSVGQQYF.

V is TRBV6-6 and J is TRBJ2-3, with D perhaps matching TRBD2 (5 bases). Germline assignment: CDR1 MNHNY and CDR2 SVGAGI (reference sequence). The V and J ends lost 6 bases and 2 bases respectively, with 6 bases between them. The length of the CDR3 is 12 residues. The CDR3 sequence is CASSGDTDTQYF. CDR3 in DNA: TGTGCCAGCAGCGGGGACACAGATACGCAGTATTTT.

CDR3 nucleotide sequence: TGCGCCAGCAGCTATGAGGTCGGGATCAATGAGCAGTTCTTC. The encoded protein is CASSYEVGINEQFF. This chain connects TRBV4-1 to TRBJ2-1; D might be TRBD2 (5 bases). Trimming removed 5 bases at V and 6 bases at J, with 14 bases between. The CDR3 is 14 amino acids. CDR1 MGHRA and CDR2 YSYEKL come from the germline V gene.

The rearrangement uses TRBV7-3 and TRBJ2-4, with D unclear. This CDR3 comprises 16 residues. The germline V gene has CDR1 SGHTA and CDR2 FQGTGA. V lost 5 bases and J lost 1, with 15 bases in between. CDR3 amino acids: CASSPGFLVAKNIQYF. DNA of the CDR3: TGTGCCAGCAGCCCCGGGTTTCTCGTCGCCAAAAACATTCAGTACTTC.

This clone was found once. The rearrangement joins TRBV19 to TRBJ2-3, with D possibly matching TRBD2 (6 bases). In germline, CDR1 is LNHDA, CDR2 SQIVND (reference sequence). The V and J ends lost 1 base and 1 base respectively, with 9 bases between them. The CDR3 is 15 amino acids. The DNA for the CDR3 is TGTGCCAGTAGTATAGGACTAGGCGGCACAGATACGCAGTATTTT. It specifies CASSIGLGGTDTQYF.

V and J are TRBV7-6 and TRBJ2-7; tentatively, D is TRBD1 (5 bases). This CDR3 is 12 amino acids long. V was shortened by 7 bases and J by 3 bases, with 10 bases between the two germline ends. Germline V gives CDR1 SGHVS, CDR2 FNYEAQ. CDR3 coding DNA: TGTGCCAGCATACAGGATGACTACGAGCAGTACTTC. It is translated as CASIQDDYEQYF.